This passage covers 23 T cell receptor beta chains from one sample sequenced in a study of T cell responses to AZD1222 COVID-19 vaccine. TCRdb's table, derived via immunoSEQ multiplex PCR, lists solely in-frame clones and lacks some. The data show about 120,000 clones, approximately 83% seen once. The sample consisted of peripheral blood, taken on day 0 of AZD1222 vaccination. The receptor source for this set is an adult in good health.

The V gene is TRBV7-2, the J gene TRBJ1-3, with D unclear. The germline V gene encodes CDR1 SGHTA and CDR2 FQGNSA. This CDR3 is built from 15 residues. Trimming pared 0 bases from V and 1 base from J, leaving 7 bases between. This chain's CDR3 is CASSLAQYSGNTIYF. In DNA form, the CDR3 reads TGTGCCAGCAGCTTAGCCCAGTATTCTGGAAACACCATATATTTT.

CDR3 loop: CASSETGGLNQPQHF. In nucleotides, the CDR3 is TGTGCCAGCTCGGAGACAGGGGGCCTCAATCAGCCCCAGCATTTT. This chain connects TRBV18 to TRBJ1-5; 10 positions match TRBD1. This CDR3 is 15 amino acids long. Trimming took 6 bases from V and 3 from J; bases not matched to a gene: 5. From germline, CDR1 is KGHSH and CDR2 LQKENI.

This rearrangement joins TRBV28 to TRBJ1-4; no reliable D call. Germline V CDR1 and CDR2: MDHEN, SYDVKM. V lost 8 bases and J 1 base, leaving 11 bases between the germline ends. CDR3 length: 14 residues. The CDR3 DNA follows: TGTGCCAGCGGCCTAGGAAGAACTAATGAAAAACTGTTTTTT. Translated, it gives CASGLGRTNEKLFF.

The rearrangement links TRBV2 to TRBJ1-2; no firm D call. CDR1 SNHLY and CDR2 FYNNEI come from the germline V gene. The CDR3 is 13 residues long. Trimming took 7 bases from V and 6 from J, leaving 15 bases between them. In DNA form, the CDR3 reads TGTGCCAGCAACCCCGGACCGGATAATGGCTACACCTTC. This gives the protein CASNPGPDNGYTF.

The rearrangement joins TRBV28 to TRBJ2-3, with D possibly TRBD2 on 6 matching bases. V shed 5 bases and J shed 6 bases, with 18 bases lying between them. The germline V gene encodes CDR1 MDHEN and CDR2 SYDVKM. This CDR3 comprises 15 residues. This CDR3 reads CASSTITSGLDTQYF. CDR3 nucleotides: TGTGCCAGCAGTACCATAACCTCGGGACTGGATACGCAGTATTTT.

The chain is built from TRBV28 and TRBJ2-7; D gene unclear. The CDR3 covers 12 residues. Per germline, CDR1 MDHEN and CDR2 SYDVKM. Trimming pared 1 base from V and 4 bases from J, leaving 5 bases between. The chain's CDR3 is CASSLSQYEQYF. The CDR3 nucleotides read TGTGCCAGCAGTTTATCCCAATACGAGCAGTACTTC.

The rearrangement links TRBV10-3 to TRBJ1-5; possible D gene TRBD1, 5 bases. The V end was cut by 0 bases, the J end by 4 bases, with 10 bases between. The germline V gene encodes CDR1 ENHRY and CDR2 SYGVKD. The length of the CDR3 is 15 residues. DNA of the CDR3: TGTGCCATCAGTGAGTCAAAAGGGGATAATCAGCCCCAGCATTTT. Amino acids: CAISESKGDNQPQHF.

CDR3 sequence: CSARWDYEQYF. In DNA form, the CDR3 reads TGCAGTGCTAGATGGGACTACGAGCAGTACTTC. The chain is built from TRBV20-1 and TRBJ2-7; D unresolved. The germline gives CDR1 DFQATT, CDR2 SNEGSKA (reference sequence). Between the trimmed V and J ends, which lost 2 bases and 3 bases, there was a span of 5 bases. The CDR3 runs 11 residues.

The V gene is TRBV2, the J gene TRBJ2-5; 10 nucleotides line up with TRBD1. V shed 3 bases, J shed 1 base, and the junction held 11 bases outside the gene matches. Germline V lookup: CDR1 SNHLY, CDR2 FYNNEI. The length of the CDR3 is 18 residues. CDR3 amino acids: CASSDVPGQGRIQETQYF. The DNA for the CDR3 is TGTGCCAGCAGTGACGTACCGGGACAGGGGCGAATCCAAGAGACCCAGTACTTC.

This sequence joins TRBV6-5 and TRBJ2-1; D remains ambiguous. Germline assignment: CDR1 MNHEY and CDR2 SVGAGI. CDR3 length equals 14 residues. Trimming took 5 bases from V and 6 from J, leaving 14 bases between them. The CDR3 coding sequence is TGTGCCAGCAGTAGCGACCGGGCTGTCAATGAGCAGTTCTTC. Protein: CASSSDRAVNEQFF.

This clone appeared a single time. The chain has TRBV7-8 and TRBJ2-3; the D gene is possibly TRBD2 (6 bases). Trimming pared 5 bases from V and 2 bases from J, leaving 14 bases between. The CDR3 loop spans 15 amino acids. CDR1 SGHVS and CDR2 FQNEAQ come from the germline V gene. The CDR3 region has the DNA TGTGCCAGCAGCCCTCGGGACTCCAACACAGATACGCAGTATTTT. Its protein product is CASSPRDSNTDTQYF.

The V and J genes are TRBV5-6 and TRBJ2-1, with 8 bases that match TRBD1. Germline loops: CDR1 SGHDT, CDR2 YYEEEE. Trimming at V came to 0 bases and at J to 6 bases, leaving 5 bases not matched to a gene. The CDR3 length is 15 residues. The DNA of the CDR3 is TGTGCCAGCAGCTTGGGGACAGGGTCCCTCAATGAGCAGTTCTTC. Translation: CASSLGTGSLNEQFF.

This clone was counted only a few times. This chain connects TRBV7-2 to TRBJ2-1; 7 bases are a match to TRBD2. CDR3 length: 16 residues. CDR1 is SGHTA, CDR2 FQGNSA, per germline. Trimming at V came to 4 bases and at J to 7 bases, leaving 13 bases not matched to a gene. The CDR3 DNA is TGTGCCAGCAGCTCGGGGGGTAGCGGGTTCTTTAATGAGCAGTTCTTC. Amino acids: CASSSGGSGFFNEQFF.

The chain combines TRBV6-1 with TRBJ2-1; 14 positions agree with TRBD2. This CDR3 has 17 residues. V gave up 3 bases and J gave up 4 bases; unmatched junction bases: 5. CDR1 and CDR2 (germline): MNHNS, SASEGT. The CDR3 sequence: CASSDPGLAGVYNEQFF. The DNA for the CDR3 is TGTGCCAGCAGTGACCCGGGACTAGCGGGGGTATACAATGAGCAGTTCTTC.

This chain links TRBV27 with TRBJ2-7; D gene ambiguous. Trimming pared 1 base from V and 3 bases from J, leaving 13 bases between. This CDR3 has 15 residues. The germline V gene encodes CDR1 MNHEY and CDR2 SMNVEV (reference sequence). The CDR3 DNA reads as TGTGCCAGCAGTTTATACGGCCTAAGCAGCTACGAGCAGTACTTC. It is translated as CASSLYGLSSYEQYF.

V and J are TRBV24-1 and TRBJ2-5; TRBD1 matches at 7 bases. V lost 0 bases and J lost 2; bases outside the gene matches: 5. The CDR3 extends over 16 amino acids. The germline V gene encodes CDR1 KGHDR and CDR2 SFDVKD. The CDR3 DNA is TGTGCCACCAGTGATTTGACCCGGGACAGACAAGAGACCCAGTACTTC. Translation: CATSDLTRDRQETQYF.

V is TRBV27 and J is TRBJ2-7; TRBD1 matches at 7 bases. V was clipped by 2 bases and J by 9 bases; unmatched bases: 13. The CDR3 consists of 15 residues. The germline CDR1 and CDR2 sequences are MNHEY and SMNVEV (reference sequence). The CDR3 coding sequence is TGTGCCAGCAGTTTAACAGGGGCTGGTCAATGGAGGCAGTACTTC. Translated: CASSLTGAGQWRQYF.

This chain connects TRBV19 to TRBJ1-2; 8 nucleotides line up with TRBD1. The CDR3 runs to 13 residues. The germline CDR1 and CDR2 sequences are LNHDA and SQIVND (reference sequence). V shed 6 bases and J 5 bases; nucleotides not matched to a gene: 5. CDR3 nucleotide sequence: TGTGCCAGTAGAAAACAGGGGGAGTATGGCTACACCTTC. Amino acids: CASRKQGEYGYTF.

The CDR3, as DNA: TGTGCCAGCAGCCAAACAGGACTAGCGGGGGGCGTAGGGACCCAGTACTTC. As protein: CASSQTGLAGGVGTQYF. This chain links TRBV3-1 (or the pseudogene TRBV3-2) with TRBJ2-5, with TRBD2 identical over 14 bases. This CDR3 is 17 amino acids long. The germline V gene encodes CDR1 LGHDT and CDR2 YNNKEL (reference sequence). The ends lost 2 bases at V and 7 bases at J; junction bases unmatched: 9.

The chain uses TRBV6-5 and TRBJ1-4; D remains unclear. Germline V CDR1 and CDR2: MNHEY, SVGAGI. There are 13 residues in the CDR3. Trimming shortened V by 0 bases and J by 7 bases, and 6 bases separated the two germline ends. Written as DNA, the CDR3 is TGTGCCAGCAGTTACTCCTCCGGTGAAAAACTGTTTTTT. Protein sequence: CASSYSSGEKLFF.

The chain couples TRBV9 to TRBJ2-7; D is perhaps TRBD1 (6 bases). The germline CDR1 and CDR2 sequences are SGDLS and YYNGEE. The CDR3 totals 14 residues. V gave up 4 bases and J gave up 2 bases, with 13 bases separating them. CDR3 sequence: CASSPGQLAYEQYF. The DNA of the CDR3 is TGTGCCAGCAGCCCAGGACAGCTGGCCTACGAGCAGTACTTC.

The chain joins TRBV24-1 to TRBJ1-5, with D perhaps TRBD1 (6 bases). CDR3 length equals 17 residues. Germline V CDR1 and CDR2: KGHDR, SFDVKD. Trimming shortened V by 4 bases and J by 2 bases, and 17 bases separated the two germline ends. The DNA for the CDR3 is TGTGCCACCAGTGACTCTGAGAGGGGGGATGGCAATCAGCCCCAGCATTTT. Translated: CATSDSERGDGNQPQHF.

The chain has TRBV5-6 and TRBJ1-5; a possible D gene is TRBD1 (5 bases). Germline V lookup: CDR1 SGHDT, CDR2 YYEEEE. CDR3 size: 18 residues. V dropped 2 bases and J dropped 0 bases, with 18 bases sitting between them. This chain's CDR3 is CASSFSPGLRSSNQPQHF. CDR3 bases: TGTGCCAGCAGCTTCAGCCCGGGGCTGAGGAGTAGCAATCAGCCCCAGCATTTT. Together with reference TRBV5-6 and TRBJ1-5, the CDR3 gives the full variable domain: DAGVTQSPTHLIKTRGQQVTLRCSPKSGHDTVSWYQQALGQGPQFIFQYYEEEERQRGNFPDRFSGHQFPNYSSELNVNALLLGDSALYLCASSFSPGLRSSNQPQHFGDGTRLSIL.